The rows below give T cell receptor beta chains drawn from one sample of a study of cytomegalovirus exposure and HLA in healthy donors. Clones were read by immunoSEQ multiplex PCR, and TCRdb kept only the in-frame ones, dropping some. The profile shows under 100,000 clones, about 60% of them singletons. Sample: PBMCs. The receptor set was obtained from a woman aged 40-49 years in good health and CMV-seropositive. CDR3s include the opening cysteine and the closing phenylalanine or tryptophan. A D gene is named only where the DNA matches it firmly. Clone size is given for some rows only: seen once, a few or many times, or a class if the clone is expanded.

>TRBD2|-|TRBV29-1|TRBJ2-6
TGCAGCGTTGAAGGGGGACTAGCGGGAGGGCCTACAATAAGTGGGGCCAACGTCCTGACTTTC
CSVEGGLAGGPTISGANVLTF
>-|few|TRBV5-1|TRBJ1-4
TGCGCCAGCAGCTTGGGCGCTAGTCAGCAGGAAAAACTGTTTTTT
CASSLGASQQEKLFF
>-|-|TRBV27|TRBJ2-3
TGTGCCAGCAGTACAAATCCCACAGATACGCAGTATTTT
CASSTNPTDTQYF
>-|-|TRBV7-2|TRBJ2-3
TGTGCCAGCAGCTTAGCGCCGAGGGTAGCGGCCCAGGGGGCGCAGTATTTT
CASSLAPRVAAQGAQYF
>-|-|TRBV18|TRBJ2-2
TGTGCCAGCTCACCACAGGCCCCTCGGGTGAACACCGGGGAGCTGTTTTTT
CASSPQAPRVNTGELFF
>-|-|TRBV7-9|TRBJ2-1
TGTGCCAGCGTCGAGGAGGCGGGGCCGTTCTTC
CASVEEAGPFF
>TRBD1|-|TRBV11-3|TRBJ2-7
TGTGCCAGCAGCCTTAGAGAGCGCCCGGGACAGGGTAAATTCTCCTACGAGCAGTACTTC
CASSLRERPGQGKFSYEQYF
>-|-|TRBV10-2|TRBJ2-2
TGCGCCAGCGGCCGACTGGCGGGGACGAACACCGGGGAGCTGTTTTTT
CASGRLAGTNTGELFF
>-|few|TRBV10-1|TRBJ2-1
TGCGCCAGCAGTAGATCAGGCGCCAATGAGCAGTTCTTC
CASSRSGANEQFF
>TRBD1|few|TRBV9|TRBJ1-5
TGTGCCAGCAGCGCTCAGGGGGCCGGACAGCCCCAGCATTTT
CASSAQGAGQPQHF
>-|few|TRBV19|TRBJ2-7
TGTGCCAGTAGTATCGGACTAACAGTGCCTGACGAGCAGTACTTC
CASSIGLTVPDEQYF
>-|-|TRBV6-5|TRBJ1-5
TGTGCCAGCAGCCCCTGGGGGGATAGCAATCAGCCCCAGCATTTT
CASSPWGDSNQPQHF
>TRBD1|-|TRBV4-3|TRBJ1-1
TGCGCCAGCAGCCAAGAGTTATGGGGACAGGGGGTGAACACTGAAGCTTTCTTT
CASSQELWGQGVNTEAFF
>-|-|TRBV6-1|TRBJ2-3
TGTGCCAGCAGGGGGGCGGCAGATACGCAGTATTTT
CASRGAADTQYF
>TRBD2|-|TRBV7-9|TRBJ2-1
TGTGCCAGCAGCAACACCGGGACTAGCGGGAGGGATGAGCAGTTCTTC
CASSNTGTSGRDEQFF
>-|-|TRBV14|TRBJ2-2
TGTGCCAGCAGCCAAGGGAGCGGTCCGCGGGAGCTGTTTTTT
CASSQGSGPRELFF
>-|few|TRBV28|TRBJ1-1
TGTGCCAGCAGTTTATTCGCGGGGACTGAAGCTTTCTTT
CASSLFAGTEAFF
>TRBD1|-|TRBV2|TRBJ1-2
TGTGCCAGCAGCGGACAACGACAGGGGGCGGGTGGCTACACCTTC
CASSGQRQGAGGYTF
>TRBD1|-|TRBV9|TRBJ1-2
TGTGCCAGCAGCGCCGGGACAGGGGATGGCTACACCTTC
CASSAGTGDGYTF
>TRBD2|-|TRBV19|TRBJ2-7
TGTGCCAGTAGTAGCGGACTAGCGGGAGTCTCTCGAATGTACTACGAGCAGTACTTC
CASSSGLAGVSRMYYEQYF